The 13 T cell receptor beta chains listed next were all sequenced from one sample in a study of cytomegalovirus exposure and HLA in healthy donors. A multiplex PCR was run with 60 Vbeta primers and 13 Jbeta primers. The table came from immunoSEQ multiplex PCR; TCRdb's copy has only in-frame clones and leaves some out. This table has about 110,000 clones, less than 80% appearing once. The sequenced sample consisted of PBMCs. The receptors derive from a woman in her thirties or forties in good health and CMV-seronegative.

The rearrangement joins TRBV28 to TRBJ2-3; possibly TRBD1 for D (5 bases). Germline V gene data show CDR1 as MDHEN and CDR2 as SYDVKM. V was trimmed by 6 bases and J by 4 bases, leaving 14 bases between them. CDR3 size: 14 residues. The CDR3 region is CASSSTRQSDTQYF. In DNA form, the CDR3 reads TGTGCCAGCAGCTCCACCAGACAGTCAGATACGCAGTATTTT.

The chain combines TRBV28 with TRBJ1-2; the match to TRBD1 covers 7 bases. The CDR3 is made up of 15 amino acids. With V trimmed by 4 bases and J by 1 base, 6 bases remained unmatched. CDR1 is MDHEN and CDR2 is SYDVKM in the germline V gene. The CDR3 spells CASSSGQPFNYGYTF. The CDR3, as DNA: TGTGCCAGCAGTTCGGGACAGCCTTTTAACTATGGCTACACCTTC.

This clone has only a few counts. Other DNA variants within this sample encode the same CDR3. This chain joins TRBV27 and TRBJ1-2, with 9 bases that match TRBD1. This CDR3 comprises 13 residues. The J segment lost 6 bases and the V segment lost 6 bases, leaving 5 bases of the junction unmatched. CDR1 and CDR2 (germline): MNHEY, SMNVEV (reference sequence). The CDR3 protein is CASSQGQGDGYTF. As DNA, the CDR3 is TGTGCCAGCAGCCAGGGACAGGGAGATGGCTACACCTTC.

The DNA of the CDR3 is TGTGCCTGGAGTGTTGGAGGGGGGGATGAGCAGTTCTTC. Protein: CAWSVGGGDEQFF. The chain joins TRBV30 to TRBJ2-1, with D possibly being TRBD2 (7 bases). The germline CDR1 and CDR2 sequences are GTSNPN and SVGIG (reference sequence). The CDR3 loop spans 13 amino acids. The V gene lost 0 bases and the J gene lost 8 bases, with 11 bases spanning the gap.

The chain combines TRBV18 with TRBJ1-5; the D is unclear. Germline assignment: CDR1 KGHSH and CDR2 LQKENI. This CDR3 spans 13 amino acids. Trimming cost V 4 bases and J 1 base, with 5 bases left between them. CDR3 DNA sequence: TGTGCCAGCTCACAGCACAGCAATCAGCCCCAGCATTTT. Translated, it gives CASSQHSNQPQHF. Supplemented by reference TRBV18 and TRBJ1-5, the full variable domain reads NAGVMQNPRHLVRRRGQEARLRCSPMKGHSHVYWYRQLPEEGLKFMVYLQKENIIDESGMPKERFSAEFPKEGPSILRIQQVVRGDSAAYFCASSQHSNQPQHFGDGTRLSIL.

DNA for the CDR3: TGTGCCAGCAGTTTACAGGGGAAAGATACGCAGTATTTT. Translation gives CASSLQGKDTQYF. The chain uses TRBV6-5 and TRBJ2-3; the match to TRBD1 covers 7 bases. Germline CDR1 and CDR2: MNHEY and SVGAGI. The CDR3 runs to 13 residues. With 4 bases clipped from V and 5 bases from J, the junction kept 3 bases outside the gene matches.

This clone was counted only a few times. The gene calls are TRBV7-9 and TRBJ2-3; TRBD2 agrees at 8 bases. From germline, CDR1 is SEHNR and CDR2 FQNEAQ (reference sequence). V dropped 4 bases and J dropped 6; count of bases not matched to a gene: 15. This CDR3 has 17 amino acids. CDR3 loop: CASSSSPGRGVEDTQYF. CDR3 sequence (DNA): TGTGCCAGCAGCTCCTCCCCCGGGAGGGGGGTGGAGGATACGCAGTATTTT.

The chain is built from TRBV5-1 and TRBJ2-2; 9 bases align to TRBD2. The CDR3 contains 16 residues. The V and J ends lost 4 bases and 5 bases, in that order; junction bases with no gene match: 9. Germline CDR1 and CDR2: SGHRS and YFSETQ. The CDR3 loop is CASSKIAGVDTGELFF. The CDR3 coding sequence is TGCGCCAGCAGCAAGATAGCGGGAGTGGATACCGGGGAGCTGTTTTTT.

The CDR3 nucleotides are TGTGCCAGCACACAGGACGGTGGCAACACCGGGGAGCTGTTTTTT. This sequence encodes CASTQDGGNTGELFF. This chain links TRBV6-1 with TRBJ2-2, with D perhaps matching TRBD1 (5 bases). CDR1 is MNHNS, CDR2 SASEGT, per germline. The CDR3 length is 15 residues. V lost 7 bases and J 2 bases, leaving 14 bases between the germline ends.

V is TRBV27 and J is TRBJ1-4; D perhaps matches TRBD1 (5 bases). Germline CDR1 is MNHEY and CDR2 is SMNVEV (reference sequence). V dropped 3 bases and J dropped 4 bases, with 12 bases sitting between them. The CDR3 has 15 amino acids. In DNA, the CDR3 is TGTGCCAGCAGTTTGTCGTGGCAGGGTAATGAAAAACTGTTTTTT. Its protein product is CASSLSWQGNEKLFF.

This rearrangement joins TRBV28 to TRBJ1-4, with a possible D match to TRBD1 (5 bases). This CDR3 spans 16 amino acids. CDR1 is MDHEN, CDR2 SYDVKM, per germline. Between the trimmed V and J ends, which lost 5 bases and 5 bases, there was a span of 18 bases. In DNA, the CDR3 is TGTGCCAGCAGTCAAAACATGGGGGGGGGAAATGAAAAACTGTTTTTT. Its protein is CASSQNMGGGNEKLFF.

The chain combines TRBV10-3 with TRBJ1-2, with 7 bases lining up with TRBD1. V trimming: 7 bases; J trimming: 5 bases; junction bases outside the gene matches: 7. This CDR3 spans 13 amino acids. In germline, CDR1 is ENHRY, CDR2 SYGVKD. The CDR3 spells CAIKGAGQYGYTF. The CDR3, as DNA: TGTGCCATCAAGGGGGCAGGACAGTATGGCTACACCTTC.

This clone was recorded only once. V and J are TRBV7-2 and TRBJ2-1; 10 bases agree with TRBD1. With V trimmed by 1 base and J by 7 bases, 10 bases remained unmatched. Germline V CDR1 and CDR2: SGHTA, FQGNSA. This CDR3 contains 17 residues. CDR3 DNA sequence: TGTGCCAGCAGCTTAGGGGGAAAGACAGGGGGCAGAAATGAGCAGTTCTTC. Its protein product is CASSLGGKTGGRNEQFF.